What follows is one T cell receptor beta chain and its context. The antigen it recognizes is unknown. There are no base qualities to consult, and no much larger clone falls within one base. Germline trimming amounts to 4 bases on V and 7 bases on J, with 10 as the count of junction bases outside the gene matches. The germline V gene (reference sequence) provides CDR1 SEHNR and CDR2 FQNEAQ. The CDR3 spans 15 residues, from the cysteine through the phenylalanine. The entry retains the CDR3 DNA only, 45 bases that are in frame from base 1. This entry belongs to a study of T cells in Graves' hyperthyroidism and ophthalmopathy (dated by TCRdb to the late 2010s). Broadly, across the study: Peripheral blood was collected at initial diagnosis, before any treatment. An independent validation cohort of around 19 hyperthyroidism patients and approximately 17 patients who later progressed to ophthalmopathy tested prospective prediction of ophthalmopathy. The paper describes TCR Vbeta CDR3 sequencing of about 140 peripheral blood samples, made up of about 41 ophthalmopathy patients, roughly 75 hyperthyroidism patients and around 17 progressor patients. The roughly 91 discovery patients were randomly divided into training and test sets at a 7:3 ratio. After sampling, hyperthyroidism patients received methimazole starting at 30 mg daily, and ophthalmopathy patients received high-dose intravenous methylprednisolone. To identify distinguishing TCR V-J signatures, a discovery cohort of 100 or so patients was used, comprising roughly 45 with Graves' ophthalmopathy and around 57 with stable Graves' hyperthyroidism. In more than 5 Graves' hyperthyroidism patients, the study also compared T-cell repertoires from thyroid tissue with T-cell repertoires from blood. What the study reported, not specific to this receptor: No statistical method was used to fix the sample size in advance, and group allocation was not hidden from the investigators. A 13 V-J signature model separated ophthalmopathy from stable hyperthyroidism, with nearly 90% sensitivity and just under 84% specificity in cross-validation and 80%/75% in testing. In validation, the model predicted progression to ophthalmopathy with around 71% sensitivity and 72% to 85% specificity, a median of about 6.7 months before onset. Most expanded thyroid clonotypes (frequency above 0.001) were also detected in blood, suggesting blood repertoires may reflect thyroid immune responses.

Amplification of TCR beta CDR3 regions was carried out from RNA transcripts. The first round of RT-PCR for the TCR CDR3 was performed with the HTBI primer set and the Qiagen OneStep RT-PCR kit. Libraries were constructed in a second round of multiplex PCR, after which size selection and purification were performed. The libraries were sequenced on an Illumina HiSeq2000 using paired-end 100 bp reads. The study's own analysis went as follows. Raw data were processed with SOAPnuke, discarding reads with adapters, uncalled bases, mean Phred below 15, or no exact constant-primer or identifier match. High-quality paired reads were merged with COPE v1.2.5, and unique nucleotide sequences were defined as clonotypes. Clonotypes were aligned to IMGT TRBV, TRBD and TRBJ reference segments using MiTCR v1.1. Only V-J combinations with frequency above 0.0001, covering 98% to 99.2% of repertoires, were analysed. The TCS score was defined as the ratio of F50 (clonal expansion) to E x V (chaos), calculated using BLOSUM62-based TCRdist between CDR3 peptides within each V-J. Welch's t-statistics and random forest reduced 500 to 550 V-J features to roughly 13, which were used in a naive Bayes classifier (R e1071). The public reads were quality trimmed at Q25 with fastp and then assembled into clones with MiXCR by TCRdb, keeping productive beta chains. Rows are unified per CDR3 protein, each entry keeping the most common DNA and genes. TCRdb, rather than the study authors, made the V and J calls. For this sample the table gives about 530,000 distinct CDR3 sequences, of which about 15% were detected only once. The ten largest clones take up 17% of the sample.

Ophthalmopathy patients had moderately to severely active disease, with a Clinical Activity Score of 3 or more, a NOSPECS grade of 4 or more, and a disease duration of less than 3 months. Exclusion was applied to patients with uncontrolled infections, other autoimmune diseases, pregnancy or lactation. Clinical symptoms, serum thyroxine and TRAb, thyroid ultrasound, and orbital computed tomography formed the basis for the diagnoses. Ficoll-Paque density gradient centrifugation was used to isolate PBMCs from around 10 ml of fresh peripheral blood. Trizol reagent was used to extract total RNA, and RNA quality was then checked on an Agilent 2100 Bioanalyzer.

The chain is assembled from TRBV7-9 and TRBJ1-2, with 9 central nucleotides matching TRBD1. Material: blood. The receptor was isolated from a young woman with Graves' ophthalmopathy. The CDR3 region: CASSSFPDRGGGYTF. The nucleotide sequence is TGTGCCAGCAGCTCGTTCCCGGACAGGGGCGGTGGCTACACCTTC.